These T cell receptor beta chains were read from a single sample in a study of Ad26.COV2.S vaccination and SARS-CoV-2 variants. TCRdb's copy holds only in-frame clones and misses some; the assay was immunoSEQ multiplex PCR. This table holds some 370,000 clones, roughly 85% found once. The sample consisted of peripheral blood, taken in a trial of Ad26.COV2.S vaccine versus placebo. Receptors were obtained from a person between 18 and 65 years old who received the Ad26.COV2.S COVID-19 vaccine or a placebo. The CDR3 runs from the conserved cysteine through the conserved F or W. A D gene is named only where the DNA matches it firmly. Only some rows state a clone size, as once, few, many or a class for expanded clones.

TRBJ2-3 | - | TRBV5-1 | - | CASSLGLASTDTQYF | TGCGCCAGCAGCTTGGGGCTAGCTAGCACAGATACGCAGTATTTT
TRBJ2-7 | few | TRBV24-1 | - | CATSDPDRSWQYF | TGTGCCACCAGTGACCCTGACAGGTCGTGGCAGTACTTC
TRBJ1-2 | once | TRBV12-3/TRBV12-4 | - | CASSLGFNYGYTF | TGTGCCAGCAGTTTAGGGTTTAACTATGGCTACACCTTC
TRBJ1-2 | once | TRBV6-2/TRBV6-3 | TRBD1 | CASSFWQGAAGNSGYTF | TGTGCCAGCAGTTTTTGGCAGGGGGCGGCCGGAAATTCTGGCTACACCTTC
TRBJ2-3 | few | TRBV6-4 | TRBD2 | CASSTVSGRATDTQYF | TGTGCCAGCAGTACCGTCAGCGGGAGGGCCACAGATACGCAGTATTTT
TRBJ2-1 | - | TRBV4-2 | TRBD1 | CASSHRDREDEQFF | TGTGCCAGCAGCCACCGGGACAGGGAAGATGAGCAGTTCTTC
TRBJ1-3 | - | TRBV3-1/TRBV3-2 | - | CASSQGSRAGNTIYF | TGTGCCAGCAGCCAAGGGTCCAGGGCTGGAAACACCATATATTTT
TRBJ1-4 | few | TRBV18 | - | CASSPLRGGEKLFF | TGTGCCAGCTCACCCCTCCGGGGAGGGGAAAAACTGTTTTTT
TRBJ2-7 | - | TRBV6-5 | - | CASSLREVDEQYF | TGTGCCAGCTCCCTCCGGGAAGTAGACGAGCAGTACTTC
TRBJ1-5 | - | TRBV7-2 | - | CASSWGAGNQPQHF | TGTGCCAGCAGTTGGGGCGCGGGCAATCAGCCCCAGCATTTT
TRBJ2-1 | - | TRBV18 | TRBD2 | CASSQLAGGRHNEQFF | TGTGCCAGCTCCCAACTAGCGGGGGGGCGCCACAATGAGCAGTTCTTC
TRBJ1-3 | - | TRBV4-3 | - | CASSPGNRVGNTIYF | TGCGCCAGCAGCCCCGGAAACAGGGTTGGAAACACCATATATTTT
TRBJ1-1 | - | TRBV29-1 | - | CSVPRDTEAFF | TGCAGCGTGCCACGCGACACTGAAGCTTTCTTT
TRBJ2-1 | - | TRBV28 | TRBD1 | CASSSQDRGRNEQFF | TGTGCCAGCAGTTCGCAAGACAGGGGCCGCAATGAGCAGTTCTTC
TRBJ1-2 | - | TRBV5-4 | - | CASSLERRQDYGYTF | TGTGCCAGCAGCTTAGAAAGACGGCAGGACTATGGCTACACCTTC
TRBJ2-1 | few | TRBV11-3 | TRBD2 | CASSPGGLAVNEQFF | TGTGCCAGCAGCCCAGGGGGACTAGCGGTGAATGAGCAGTTCTTC
TRBJ1-2 | - | TRBV16 | - | CASSRLANYGYTF | TGTGCCAGCAGCCGACTCGCAAACTATGGCTACACCTTC
TRBJ2-5 | - | TRBV5-1 | - | CASRLWTDQETQYF | TGCGCCAGCAGACTCTGGACAGACCAAGAGACCCAGTACTTC
TRBJ2-2 | - | TRBV5-6 | TRBD1 | CASSLGTGVTGELFF | TGTGCCAGCAGCTTGGGGACAGGGGTCACCGGGGAGCTGTTTTTT
TRBJ2-2 | - | TRBV7-2 | TRBD2 | CASSLTSGRARTGELFF | TGTGCCAGCAGCTTAACTAGCGGGAGGGCCCGCACCGGGGAGCTGTTTTTT
TRBJ2-5 | - | TRBV10-2 | - | CASRKGSASYQETQYF | TGCGCCAGCAGGAAGGGATCAGCGTCTTACCAAGAGACCCAGTACTTC
TRBJ1-1 | - | TRBV6-5 | - | CASSPPFGTFF | TGTGCCAGCAGCCCGCCGTTTGGGACTTTCTTT
TRBJ2-5 | - | TRBV5-4 | TRBD1 | CASSLPPGGGETQYF | TGTGCCAGCAGCCTCCCTCCAGGGGGCGGTGAGACCCAGTACTTC
TRBJ1-5 | - | TRBV5-1 | TRBD1 | CASSDRGGQPQHF | TGCGCCAGCAGCGACAGGGGCGGCCAGCCCCAGCATTTT
TRBJ1-1 | few | TRBV18 | - | CASSVGSNTEAFF | TGTGCCAGCTCAGTTGGGTCGAACACTGAAGCTTTCTTT
TRBJ1-1 | - | TRBV15 | - | CATSRLGGVVSTEAFF | TGTGCCACCAGCAGGTTGGGCGGGGTAGTGTCCACTGAAGCTTTCTTT
TRBJ2-7 | - | TRBV7-9 | - | CASSLAGYSYEQYF | TGTGCCAGCAGCTTAGCCGGCTACTCCTACGAGCAGTACTTC
TRBJ1-2 | - | TRBV11-2 | - | CASSRGGGINYGYTF | TGTGCCAGCAGCCGAGGGGGAGGGATTAACTATGGCTACACCTTC